This TCR beta chain was obtained from a study of T cells in narcolepsy. Study as a whole: Enrolled donors included narcolepsy type 1 or type 2 patients and healthy controls. Study observations and caveats: Reportedly, autoreactive clonotypes were serially detected in patients' blood but not controls'. Some memory CD4+ repertoires had no autoreactive clone sequences.

This clone has just one count. Antigen: not known. Produced via immunoSEQ multiplex PCR; TCRdb's table is partial and in-frame only. The sample includes fewer than 40,000 clones, about 80% of them seen just once. CDR1 and CDR2 from the germline V gene are MNHNS and SASEGT. V was pared by 4 bases and J by 5 bases, with 9 bases of the junction left unmatched. This CDR3 contains 15 residues. The receptor comes from a human donor in good health. V gene TRBV6-1 combines with J gene TRBJ2-5; the match to TRBD2 covers 8 bases. Source material: memory (CD45RA-) CD4+ T cells from blood. DNA of the CDR3: TGTGCCAGCAGTGCCGGGAGGGCCCAGGGGGAGACCCAGTACTTC. Translated: CASSAGRAQGETQYF.